What follows describes a single T cell receptor beta chain. This entry belongs to a study of OX40 agonist ivuxolimab in advanced cancers. Overall study context: Cancers in dose escalation were hepatocellular, melanoma, renal cell and head and neck.

The data were produced by immunoSEQ multiplex PCR, yet TCRdb's version contains in-frame clones alone and is incomplete. The sample shows around 80,000 clones, about 84% of them seen only once. Trimming pared 3 bases from V and 6 bases from J, leaving 9 bases between. Germline V gene lookup returns CDR1 KGHSH and CDR2 LQKENI. The CDR3 runs 13 residues. This TCR came from an adult with an advanced solid tumor such as melanoma, head and neck, liver or kidney cancer. The rearrangement joins TRBV18 to TRBJ2-1; tentative D call: TRBD1 (5 bases). Source: CD4+ or CD8+ T cells sorted from blood, taken in a trial of the OX40 agonist ivuxolimab. Here the CDR3 DNA reads TGTGCCAGCTCACCGGGCAGGGCCAATGAGCAGTTCTTC. Amino acid sequence: CASSPGRANEQFF. The whole variable domain, filled in from reference TRBV18 and TRBJ2-1, reads NAGVMQNPRHLVRRRGQEARLRCSPMKGHSHVYWYRQLPEEGLKFMVYLQKENIIDESGMPKERFSAEFPKEGPSILRIQQVVRGDSAAYFCASSPGRANEQFFGPGTRLTVL.